These T cell receptor beta chains were read from a single sample in a study of T cell repertoires in aging, cancer and after chemotherapy. TCRdb recomputed calls from the multiplex PCR reads with MiXCR, one row per CDR3 protein. The table lists roughly 5,600 distinct CDR3 sequences, 28% of them singletons. The sample consisted of blood. The receptor set was obtained from a human donor with a solid tumor. Each CDR3 is given with its conserved first and last residue. D genes are given only for firm matches. Clone size is not always given. Where it is, it says once, few, many or a class for expanded clones.

CDR3 protein: CASSSPSVSSGNTIYF
CDR3 DNA: TGTGCCAGCAGTTCCCCGAGCGTCTCCTCTGGAAACACCATATATTTT
J gene: TRBJ1-3
clone size: medium-sized
V gene: TRBV6-5
D gene: NA

CDR3 protein: CASDSQISGNTIYF
CDR3 DNA: TGTGCCAGCGATTCACAGATCTCTGGAAACACCATATATTTT
J gene: TRBJ1-3
clone size: few
V gene: TRBV6-5
D gene: NA

CDR3 protein: CASSWGTAHSNSPLHF
CDR3 DNA: TGTGCCAGCAGTTGGGGGACAGCCCATTCTAATTCACCCCTCCACTTT
J gene: TRBJ1-6
clone size: NA
V gene: TRBV28
D gene: TRBD1

CDR3 protein: CSARGGLETQYF
CDR3 DNA: TGCAGTGCCAGAGGGGGGCTGGAGACCCAGTACTTC
J gene: TRBJ2-5
clone size: NA
V gene: TRBV20-1
D gene: NA

CDR3 protein: CASSSFSSWNSYEQYF
CDR3 DNA: TGTGCCAGCAGTTCCTTTTCTAGCTGGAACTCCTACGAGCAGTACTTC
J gene: TRBJ2-7
clone size: NA
V gene: TRBV28
D gene: NA

CDR3 protein: CASSYFGQGVADTQYF
CDR3 DNA: TGTGCCAGCAGTTACTTTGGGCAGGGGGTCGCAGATACGCAGTATTTT
J gene: TRBJ2-3
clone size: medium-sized
V gene: TRBV6-2/TRBV6-3
D gene: TRBD1

CDR3 protein: CASSATGTGQETQYF
CDR3 DNA: TGTGCCAGCAGTGCCACCGGGACAGGTCAAGAGACCCAGTACTTC
J gene: TRBJ2-5
clone size: medium-sized
V gene: TRBV6-1
D gene: TRBD1

CDR3 protein: CASSLALLAGGPREQFF
CDR3 DNA: TGTGCCAGCAGCTTAGCGCTACTAGCGGGAGGGCCTCGTGAGCAGTTCTTC
J gene: TRBJ2-1
clone size: NA
V gene: TRBV5-6
D gene: TRBD2

CDR3 protein: CASSWARDRARPQHF
CDR3 DNA: TGTGCCAGCAGCTGGGCCAGGGACAGGGCTCGTCCCCAGCATTTT
J gene: TRBJ1-5
clone size: few
V gene: TRBV13
D gene: TRBD1

CDR3 protein: CASSPGVGIGETQYF
CDR3 DNA: TGTGCCAGCAGTCCCGGAGTCGGCATAGGAGAGACCCAGTACTTC
J gene: TRBJ2-5
clone size: medium-sized
V gene: TRBV12-3/TRBV12-4
D gene: NA

CDR3 protein: CSARTGRASQDEQFF
CDR3 DNA: TGCAGTGCTAGGACCGGGAGGGCCTCGCAGGATGAGCAGTTCTTC
J gene: TRBJ2-1
clone size: NA
V gene: TRBV20-1
D gene: TRBD2

CDR3 protein: CASTLAASYNEQFF
CDR3 DNA: TGTGCCAGCACCTTAGCCGCATCCTACAATGAGCAGTTCTTC
J gene: TRBJ2-1
clone size: medium-sized
V gene: TRBV12-3/TRBV12-4
D gene: NA

CDR3 protein: CASSLGLAGYDQYF
CDR3 DNA: TGTGCCAGCAGCTTAGGGCTAGCGGGCTACGATCAGTACTTC
J gene: TRBJ2-7
clone size: NA
V gene: TRBV7-2
D gene: TRBD2

CDR3 protein: CSATPGSPLHF
CDR3 DNA: TGCAGTGCTACTCCGGGTTCACCCCTCCACTTT
J gene: TRBJ1-6
clone size: few
V gene: TRBV20-1
D gene: NA

CDR3 protein: CASRPLGGAPLHF
CDR3 DNA: TGTGCCAGCAGGCCCCTTGGGGGGGCACCCCTCCACTTT
J gene: TRBJ1-6
clone size: few
V gene: TRBV7-9
D gene: NA

CDR3 protein: CASSQESSQGRPQHF
CDR3 DNA: TGCGCCAGCAGCCAAGAATCTAGCCAGGGACGGCCCCAGCATTTT
J gene: TRBJ1-5
clone size: few
V gene: TRBV4-3
D gene: NA

CDR3 protein: CASRSSGSRNSPLHF
CDR3 DNA: TGTGCCAGCAGATCGTCGGGGAGTCGTAATTCACCCCTCCACTTT
J gene: TRBJ1-6
clone size: medium-sized
V gene: TRBV6-2/TRBV6-3
D gene: NA

CDR3 protein: CASSYSEWTEETQYF
CDR3 DNA: TGTGCCAGCAGTTACTCGGAATGGACGGAAGAGACCCAGTACTTC
J gene: TRBJ2-5
clone size: medium-sized
V gene: TRBV6-6
D gene: NA

CDR3 protein: CASSGWIPQLMNTEAFF
CDR3 DNA: TGTGCCAGTAGTGGCTGGATACCGCAGTTAATGAACACTGAAGCTTTCTTT
J gene: TRBJ1-1
clone size: medium-sized
V gene: TRBV19
D gene: NA

CDR3 protein: CASSAGGRSEYNEQFF
CDR3 DNA: TGTGCCAGCAGTGCAGGCGGGAGGTCCGAGTACAATGAGCAGTTCTTC
J gene: TRBJ2-1
clone size: medium-sized
V gene: TRBV6-4
D gene: TRBD2

CDR3 protein: CASSLGTSVQFF
CDR3 DNA: TGTGCCAGCAGCTTAGGGACTAGTGTTCAGTTCTTC
J gene: TRBJ2-1
clone size: few
V gene: TRBV7-9
D gene: TRBD2

CDR3 protein: CAITDSRHGYTF
CDR3 DNA: TGTGCCATCACTGACAGTCGTCATGGCTACACCTTC
J gene: TRBJ1-2
clone size: medium-sized
V gene: TRBV10-3
D gene: NA